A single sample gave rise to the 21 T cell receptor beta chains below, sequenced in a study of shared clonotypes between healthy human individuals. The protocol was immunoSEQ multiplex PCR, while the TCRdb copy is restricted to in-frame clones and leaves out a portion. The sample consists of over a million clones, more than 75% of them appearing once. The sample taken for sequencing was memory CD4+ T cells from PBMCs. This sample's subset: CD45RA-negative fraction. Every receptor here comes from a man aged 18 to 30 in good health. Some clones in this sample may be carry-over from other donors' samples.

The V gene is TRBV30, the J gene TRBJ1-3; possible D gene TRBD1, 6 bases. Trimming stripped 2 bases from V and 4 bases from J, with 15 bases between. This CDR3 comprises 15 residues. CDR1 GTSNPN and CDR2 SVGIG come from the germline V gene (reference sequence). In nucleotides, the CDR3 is TGTGCCTGGAGTACCAAGGGGGTAACGGGAAACACCATATATTTT. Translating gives CAWSTKGVTGNTIYF. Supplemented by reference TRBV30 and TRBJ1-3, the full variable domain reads SQTIHQWPATLVQPVGSPLSLECTVEGTSNPNLYWYRQAAGRGLQLLFYSVGIGQISSEVPQNLSASRPQDRQFILSSKKLLLSDSGFYLCAWSTKGVTGNTIYFGEGSWLTVV.

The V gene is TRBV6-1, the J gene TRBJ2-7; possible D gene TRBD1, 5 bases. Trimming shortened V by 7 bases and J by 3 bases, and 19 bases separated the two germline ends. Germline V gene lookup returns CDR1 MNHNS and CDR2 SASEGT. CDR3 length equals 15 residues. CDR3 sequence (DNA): TGTGCCAGCACCCAAGGGGCAGGGCCTTTCTACGAGCAGTACTTC. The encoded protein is CASTQGAGPFYEQYF.

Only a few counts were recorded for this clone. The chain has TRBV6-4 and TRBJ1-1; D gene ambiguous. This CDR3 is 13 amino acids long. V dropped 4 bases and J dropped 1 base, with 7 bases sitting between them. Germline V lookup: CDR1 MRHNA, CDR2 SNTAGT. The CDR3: CASSVNRNTEAFF. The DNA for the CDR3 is TGTGCCAGCAGTGTAAACAGGAACACTGAAGCTTTCTTT.

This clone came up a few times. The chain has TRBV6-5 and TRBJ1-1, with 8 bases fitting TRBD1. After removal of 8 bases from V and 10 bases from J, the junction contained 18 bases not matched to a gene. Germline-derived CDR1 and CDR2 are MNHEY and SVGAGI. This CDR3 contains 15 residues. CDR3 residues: CASSLGIDRGGSAFF. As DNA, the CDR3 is TGTGCCAGCTCTCTCGGTATCGACAGGGGTGGATCAGCTTTCTTT.

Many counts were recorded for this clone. The CDR3: CASSPHKDDEAFF. The CDR3 bases are TGTGCCAGCTCACCACACAAGGATGATGAAGCTTTCTTT. This chain uses TRBV18 with TRBJ1-1; D is undetermined. The CDR3 extends over 13 amino acids. CDR1 is KGHSH, CDR2 LQKENI, per germline. V lost 1 base and J 7 bases, leaving 10 bases between the germline ends.

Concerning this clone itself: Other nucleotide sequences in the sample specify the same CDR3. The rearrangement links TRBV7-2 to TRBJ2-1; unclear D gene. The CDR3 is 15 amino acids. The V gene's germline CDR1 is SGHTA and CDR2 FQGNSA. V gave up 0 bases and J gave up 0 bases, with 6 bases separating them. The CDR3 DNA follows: TGTGCCAGCAGCTTAGCGGGTAGCTCCTACAATGAGCAGTTCTTC. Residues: CASSLAGSSYNEQFF.

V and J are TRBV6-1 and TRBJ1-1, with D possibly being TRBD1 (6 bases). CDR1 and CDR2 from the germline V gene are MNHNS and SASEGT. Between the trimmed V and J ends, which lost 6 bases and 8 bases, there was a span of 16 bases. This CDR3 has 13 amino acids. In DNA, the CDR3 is TGTGCCAGCAGGGAACAGGGTCTGGGAGAAGCTTTCTTT. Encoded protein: CASREQGLGEAFF.

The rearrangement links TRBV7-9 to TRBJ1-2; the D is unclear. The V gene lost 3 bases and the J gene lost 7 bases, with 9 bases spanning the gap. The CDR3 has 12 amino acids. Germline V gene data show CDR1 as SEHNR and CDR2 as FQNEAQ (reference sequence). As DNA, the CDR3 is TGTGCCAGCAGCTTTTTAACGGGTGGCTACACCTTC. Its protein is CASSFLTGGYTF.

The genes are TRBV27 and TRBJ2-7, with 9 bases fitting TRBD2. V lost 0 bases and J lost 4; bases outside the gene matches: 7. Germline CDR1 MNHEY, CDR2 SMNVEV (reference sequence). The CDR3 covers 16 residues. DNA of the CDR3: TGTGCCAGCAGTTTATCCCGCGGGAGGGCCGTTTACGAGCAGTACTTC. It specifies CASSLSRGRAVYEQYF.

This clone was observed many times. The CDR3 sequence is CASSPGTGLRNTIYF. The DNA of the CDR3 is TGTGCCAGCAGCCCGGGGACAGGGCTACGAAACACCATATATTTT. The chain is built from TRBV7-2 and TRBJ1-3; the match to TRBD1 covers 9 bases. This CDR3 comprises 15 residues. Germline V gene data show CDR1 as SGHTA and CDR2 as FQGNSA. V trimming: 5 bases; J trimming: 5 bases; junction bases outside the gene matches: 7.

In DNA, the CDR3 is TGTGCCAGCAGCCAAGGGGTAGCGGGAGGGCTGGAGACCCAGTACTTC. It specifies CASSQGVAGGLETQYF. The chain couples TRBV4-2 to TRBJ2-5; 11 bases map to TRBD2. Unmatched junction bases numbered 6, after V lost 1 base and J lost 5 bases. This CDR3 contains 16 residues. The germline gives CDR1 LGHNA, CDR2 YNFKEQ.

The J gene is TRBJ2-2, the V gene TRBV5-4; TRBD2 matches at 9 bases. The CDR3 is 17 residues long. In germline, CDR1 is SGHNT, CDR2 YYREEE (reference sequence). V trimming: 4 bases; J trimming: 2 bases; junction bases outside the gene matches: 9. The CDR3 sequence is CASSPGGLAGNTGELFF. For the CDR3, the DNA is TGTGCCAGCAGCCCGGGGGGGCTAGCGGGAAACACCGGGGAGCTGTTTTTT.

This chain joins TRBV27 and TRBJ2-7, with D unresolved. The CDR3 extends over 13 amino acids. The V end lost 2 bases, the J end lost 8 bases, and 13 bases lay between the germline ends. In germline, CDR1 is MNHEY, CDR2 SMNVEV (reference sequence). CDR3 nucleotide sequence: TGTGCCAGCAGTTTAGGGTTTGCTTCGAAGCAGTACTTC. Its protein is CASSLGFASKQYF.

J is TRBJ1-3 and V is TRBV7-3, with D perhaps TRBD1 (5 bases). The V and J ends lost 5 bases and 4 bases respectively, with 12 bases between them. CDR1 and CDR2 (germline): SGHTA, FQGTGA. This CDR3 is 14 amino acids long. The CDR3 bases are TGTGCCAGCAGCCGGGGAGGGGTCGGAAACACCATATATTTT. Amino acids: CASSRGGVGNTIYF.

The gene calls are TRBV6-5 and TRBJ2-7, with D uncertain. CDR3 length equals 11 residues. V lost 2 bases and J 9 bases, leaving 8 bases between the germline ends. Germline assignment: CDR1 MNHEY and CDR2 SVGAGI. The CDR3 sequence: CASSYKQVQYF. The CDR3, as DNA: TGTGCCAGCAGTTACAAGCAGGTGCAGTACTTC.

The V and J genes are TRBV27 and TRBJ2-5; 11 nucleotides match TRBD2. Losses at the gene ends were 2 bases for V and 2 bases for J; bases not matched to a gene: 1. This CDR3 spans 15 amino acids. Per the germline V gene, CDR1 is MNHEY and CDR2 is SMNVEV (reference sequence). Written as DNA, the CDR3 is TGTGCCAGCAGTTTAGGGACTAGCGGACAAGAGACCCAGTACTTC. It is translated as CASSLGTSGQETQYF.

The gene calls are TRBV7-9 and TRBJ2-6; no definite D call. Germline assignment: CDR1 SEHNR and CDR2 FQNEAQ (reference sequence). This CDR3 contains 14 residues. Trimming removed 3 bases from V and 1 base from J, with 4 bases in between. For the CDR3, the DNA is TGTGCCAGCAGCTTTCCATCTGGGGCCAACGTCCTGACTTTC. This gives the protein CASSFPSGANVLTF.

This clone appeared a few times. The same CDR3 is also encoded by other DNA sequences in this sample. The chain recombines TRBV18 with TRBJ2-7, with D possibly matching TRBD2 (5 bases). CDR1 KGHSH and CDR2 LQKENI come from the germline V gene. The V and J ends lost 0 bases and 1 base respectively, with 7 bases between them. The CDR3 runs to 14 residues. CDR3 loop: CASSPPTGSYEQYF. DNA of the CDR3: TGTGCCAGCTCACCACCGACGGGGTCCTACGAGCAGTACTTC.

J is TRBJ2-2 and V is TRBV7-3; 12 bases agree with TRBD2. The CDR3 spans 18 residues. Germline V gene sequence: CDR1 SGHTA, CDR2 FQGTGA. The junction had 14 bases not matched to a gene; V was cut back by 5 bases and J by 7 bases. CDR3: CASSPSPSGRAFGGELFF. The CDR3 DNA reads TGTGCCAGCAGCCCCTCCCCTAGCGGGAGGGCCTTTGGCGGGGAGCTGTTTTTT.

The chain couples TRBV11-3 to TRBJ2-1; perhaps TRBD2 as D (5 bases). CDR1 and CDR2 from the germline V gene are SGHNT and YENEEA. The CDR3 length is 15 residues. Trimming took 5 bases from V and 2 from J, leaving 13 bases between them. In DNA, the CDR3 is TGTGCCAGCAGCAGGACCGGGGTGCCCTACAATGAGCAGTTCTTC. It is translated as CASSRTGVPYNEQFF. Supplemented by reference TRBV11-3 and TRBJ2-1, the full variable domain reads EAGVVQSPRYKIIEKKQPVAFWCNPISGHNTLYWYLQNLGQGPELLIRYENEEAVDDSQLPKDRFSAERLKGVDSTLKIQPAELGDSAVYLCASSRTGVPYNEQFFGPGTRLTVL.

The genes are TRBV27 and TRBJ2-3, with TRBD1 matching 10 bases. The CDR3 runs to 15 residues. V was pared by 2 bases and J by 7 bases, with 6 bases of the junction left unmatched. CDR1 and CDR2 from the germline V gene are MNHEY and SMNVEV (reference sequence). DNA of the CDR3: TGTGCCAGCAGTTTAAGGACAGGGGGAGGCCATACGCAGTATTTT. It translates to CASSLRTGGGHTQYF.